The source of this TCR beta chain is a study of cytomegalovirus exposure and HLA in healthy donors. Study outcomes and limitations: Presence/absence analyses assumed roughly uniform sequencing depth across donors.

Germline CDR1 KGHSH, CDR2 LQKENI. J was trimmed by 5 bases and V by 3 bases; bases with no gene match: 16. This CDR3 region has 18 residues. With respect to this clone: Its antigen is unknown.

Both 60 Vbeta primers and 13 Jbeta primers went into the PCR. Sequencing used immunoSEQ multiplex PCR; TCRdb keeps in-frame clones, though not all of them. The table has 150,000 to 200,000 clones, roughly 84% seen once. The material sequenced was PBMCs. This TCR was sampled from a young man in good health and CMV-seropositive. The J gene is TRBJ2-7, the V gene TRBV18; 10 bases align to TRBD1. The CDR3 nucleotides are TGTGCCAGCTCACCTAATATGGGGGGACAGGGGATTTCGGACGAGCAGTACTTC. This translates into CASSPNMGGQGISDEQYF.